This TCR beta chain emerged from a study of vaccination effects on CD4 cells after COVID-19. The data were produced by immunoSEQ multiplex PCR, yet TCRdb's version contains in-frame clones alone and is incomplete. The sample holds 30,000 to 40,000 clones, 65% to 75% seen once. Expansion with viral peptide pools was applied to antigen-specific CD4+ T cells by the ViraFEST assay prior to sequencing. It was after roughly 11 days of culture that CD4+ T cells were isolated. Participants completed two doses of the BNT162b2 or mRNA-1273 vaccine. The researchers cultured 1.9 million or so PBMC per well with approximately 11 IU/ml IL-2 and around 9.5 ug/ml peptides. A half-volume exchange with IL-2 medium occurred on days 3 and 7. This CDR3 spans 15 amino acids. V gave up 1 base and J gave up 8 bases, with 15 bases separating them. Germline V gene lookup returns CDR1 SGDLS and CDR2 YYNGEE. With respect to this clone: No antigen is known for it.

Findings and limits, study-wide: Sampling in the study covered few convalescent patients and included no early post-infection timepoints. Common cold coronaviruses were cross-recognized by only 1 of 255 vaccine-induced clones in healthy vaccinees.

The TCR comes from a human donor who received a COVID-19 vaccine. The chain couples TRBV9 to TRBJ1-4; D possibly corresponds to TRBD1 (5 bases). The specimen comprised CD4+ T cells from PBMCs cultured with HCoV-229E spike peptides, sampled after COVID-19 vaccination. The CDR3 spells CASSVSQGRGEKLFF. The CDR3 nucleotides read TGTGCCAGCAGCGTAAGTCAGGGCCGAGGGGAAAAACTGTTTTTT.